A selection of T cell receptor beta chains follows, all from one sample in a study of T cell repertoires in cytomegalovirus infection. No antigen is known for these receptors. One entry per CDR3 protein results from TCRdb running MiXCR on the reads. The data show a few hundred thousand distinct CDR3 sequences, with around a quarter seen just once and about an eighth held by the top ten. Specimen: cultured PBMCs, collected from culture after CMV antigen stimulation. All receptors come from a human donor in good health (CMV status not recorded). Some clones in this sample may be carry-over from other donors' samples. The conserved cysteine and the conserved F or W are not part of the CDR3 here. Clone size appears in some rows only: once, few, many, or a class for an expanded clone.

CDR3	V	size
ASSFGQSLNTGELF	TRBV7-2	NA
ASSHPPGLEGGDTQY	TRBV7-9	few
ASRPLAGQGQF	TRBV6-8	few
ASSLGGRGGEAF	TRBV12-3/TRBV12-4	NA
SANGSGDQETQY	TRBV20-1	few
ASSYPSHTEAF	TRBV5-4	few
ASSLTGTGNTGELF	TRBV7-3	once
ASSLAAGSTIY	TRBV7-2	few
ASTYKGFQETQY	TRBV6-5	many
ASSLDQRNTDTQY	TRBV5-4	NA
ASSPTSYTDTQY	TRBV7-3	many
ASSRASGTEQF	TRBV7-2	many